These 14 T cell receptor beta chains were sequenced from one sample in a study of blood T cells in healthy people across ages. Primers used in a second PCR of about 6 to 12 cycles were a sample-barcoded 5' primer and a J-beta primer mix. Via MiXCR, TCRdb re-called the 5' RACE reads, giving one row per CDR3 protein. This table holds hundreds of thousands of distinct CDR3 sequences, about 43% found once. Sequencing was done on a sample of blood. The receptors were sampled from an older man in good health.

The chain employs TRBV20-1 and TRBJ2-3, with 14 bases identical to TRBD2. CDR1 DFQATT and CDR2 SNEGSKA come from the germline V gene (reference sequence). The CDR3 extends over 17 amino acids. Germline trimming cut 7 bases from V and 5 bases from J; bases unmatched to any gene: 14. CDR3 amino acids: CSVISGTSGSKGDTQYF. CDR3 nucleotide sequence: TGCAGTGTTATATCCGGGACTAGCGGGAGTAAGGGAGATACGCAGTATTTT.

The chain links TRBV12-3 or TRBV12-4 to TRBJ2-3, with no clear D. The CDR3 runs 15 residues. The V end lost 7 bases, the J end lost 1 base, and 15 bases lay between the germline ends. CDR3 loop: CASTRLTRGTDTQYF. CDR3 coding DNA: TGTGCCAGCACCCGCCTAACAAGGGGCACAGATACGCAGTATTTT.

The rearrangement uses TRBV20-1 and TRBJ2-5; 11 bases are a match to TRBD2. This CDR3 region has 16 residues. Germline V gives CDR1 DFQATT, CDR2 SNEGSKA (reference sequence). With 5 bases clipped from V and 1 base from J, the junction kept 9 bases outside the gene matches. CDR3 amino acids: CSAQRPSGRTQETQYF. CDR3 sequence (DNA): TGCAGTGCTCAACGACCTAGCGGGAGGACCCAAGAGACCCAGTACTTC.

Concerning this clonotype: This may stem from a read error, because a much larger clone lies one nucleotide away. The V call is TRBV4-3, the J call TRBJ2-5, with TRBD1 matching 8 bases. Germline V gene sequence: CDR1 LGHNA, CDR2 YSLEER. The CDR3 extends over 15 amino acids. The CDR3 spells CAGSPYRDRIGTQYF. The CDR3 nucleotides read TGCGCCGGCAGCCCTTACCGGGACAGGATTGGGACCCAGTACTTC.

This clonotype was found once. The gene calls are TRBV11-3 and TRBJ1-2, with a possible D match to TRBD1 (5 bases). The CDR3 covers 16 residues. Germline V gene data show CDR1 as SGHNT and CDR2 as YENEEA. V lost 0 bases and J lost 6, with 17 bases in between. CDR3: CASSLEGGTDSDGYTF. The CDR3 DNA sequence: TGTGCCAGCAGCTTAGAGGGGGGAACAGATTCGGATGGCTACACCTTC.

Regarding this clonotype: One junction end does not reproduce the germline sequence, and a read error may be involved. The chain carries TRBV29-1 and TRBJ2-5; 8 nucleotides line up with TRBD2. In germline, CDR1 is SQVTM, CDR2 ANQGSEA. The length of the CDR3 is 13 residues. Here the CDR3 reads CGVVSGMGETQYF. For the CDR3, the DNA is TGCGGCGTCGTTAGCGGGATGGGGGAGACCCAGTACTTC.

The rearrangement joins TRBV3-1 to TRBJ2-5, with D perhaps TRBD2 (6 bases). The germline V gene encodes CDR1 LGHDT and CDR2 YNNKEL (reference sequence). Trimming removed 0 bases at V and 5 bases at J, with 13 bases between. The CDR3 length is 15 residues. CDR3 bases: TGTGCCAGCAGCCAAGACGGAGGGCTTGTGGAGACCCAGTACTTC. Residues: CASSQDGGLVETQYF.

Turning to this clonotype: The junction departs from germline at one end; a sequencing error may be responsible. The chain carries TRBV7-2 and TRBJ1-2, with a possible D match to TRBD1 (6 bases). CDR3 length: 18 residues. CDR1 SGHTA and CDR2 FQGNSA come from the germline V gene. In DNA, the CDR3 is TGTGCCAGCAGCTTAGGTTACGGGGGGCGGGAGAGGTCCTATGGCCACACCTTC. This translates into CASSLGYGGRERSYGHTF.

This clonotype was observed a few times. The chain uses TRBV27 and TRBJ1-1; D remains unclear. V lost 3 bases and J 4 bases, leaving 12 bases between the germline ends. The CDR3 totals 14 residues. Germline assignment: CDR1 MNHEY and CDR2 SMNVEV (reference sequence). This chain's CDR3 is CASSFSVSSTEAFF. The CDR3 nucleotides read TGTGCCAGCAGTTTTTCGGTTTCGAGCACTGAAGCTTTCTTT.

There are many counts of this clonotype. This rearrangement joins TRBV20-1 to TRBJ1-2; the D is unclear. CDR1 DFQATT and CDR2 SNEGSKA come from the germline V gene (reference sequence). Trimming removed 3 bases at V and 4 bases at J, with 12 bases between. This CDR3 spans 13 amino acids. The CDR3 sequence: CSASDRPPYGYTF. CDR3 DNA sequence: TGCAGTGCTAGTGACCGACCACCCTATGGCTACACCTTC.

This sequence joins TRBV14 and TRBJ1-1; possible D gene TRBD1, 6 bases. Trimming cost V 1 base and J 8 bases, with 14 bases left between them. From germline, CDR1 is SGHDN and CDR2 FVKESK. This CDR3 has 14 residues. CDR3 nucleotides: TGTGCCAGCAGCCAAGTTTTGGGGCAGGGGGAAGCTTTCTTT. Encoded protein: CASSQVLGQGEAFF.

This chain links TRBV20-1 with TRBJ2-3; 14 nucleotides align to TRBD2. Germline V gives CDR1 DFQATT, CDR2 SNEGSKA (reference sequence). The CDR3 spans 15 residues. V trimming: 5 bases; J trimming: 3 bases; junction bases outside the gene matches: 4. The CDR3 nucleotides read TGCAGTGCTGGGACTAGCGGGAGCCTTACAGATACGCAGTATTTT. It is translated as CSAGTSGSLTDTQYF.

This clonotype showed up just a few times. Written as DNA, the CDR3 is TGTGCCAGCAGCTTGGGGGACAGGGGGTTAACAGATACGCAGTATTTT. This encodes CASSLGDRGLTDTQYF. V and J are TRBV5-5 and TRBJ2-3, with 11 positions matching TRBD1. Per the germline V gene, CDR1 is SGHKS and CDR2 is YYEKEE (reference sequence). V was pared by 0 bases and J by 3 bases, with 3 bases of the junction left unmatched. The CDR3 extends over 16 amino acids.

This clonotype was seen repeatedly, ten times or more. This chain links TRBV5-1 with TRBJ1-5, with 9 bases fitting TRBD1. The V and J ends lost 0 bases and 6 bases, in that order; junction bases with no gene match: 4. Germline V gives CDR1 SGHRS, CDR2 YFSETQ. The CDR3 has 15 residues. CDR3 DNA sequence: TGCGCCAGCAGCTTGGAGGGGACAGGGCGTCAGCCCCAGCATTTT. Translation gives CASSLEGTGRQPQHF.